Each of the 19 T cell receptor beta chains below was sequenced from the same sample in a study of metastatic and nonmetastatic thyroid tumors. Not a single patient had been given any form of treatment at any point before undergoing thyroid surgery. TCRdb re-analyzed the PCR reads using MiXCR. Of tens of thousands of clones listed, 9.5% to 13% are singletons. Sequenced input: blood. The source of these receptors is a male donor with papillary thyroid cancer or a benign thyroid nodule (not recorded which). Some clones in this sample may be carry-over from other donors' samples.

This clone was detected many times. This chain joins TRBV7-9 and TRBJ2-5, with TRBD2 as a possible D gene (6 bases). V lost 5 bases, J lost 9 bases, and 22 bases lay in between. This CDR3 contains 15 residues. Germline-derived CDR1 and CDR2 are SEHNR and FQNEAQ (reference sequence). The CDR3 reads CASSLPPGEIGAQYF. The CDR3 DNA reads as TGTGCCAGCAGCCTCCCCCCGGGAGAAATCGGGGCCCAGTACTTC.

The table lists this clone with many counts. This chain links TRBV19 with TRBJ2-2, with 8 bases that match TRBD1. After removal of 2 bases from V and 4 bases from J, the junction contained 3 bases not matched to a gene. CDR1 LNHDA and CDR2 SQIVND come from the germline V gene (reference sequence). The CDR3 consists of 15 residues. The CDR3 nucleotides are TGTGCCAGTAGTATATTTCAGGGGGCCACCGGGGAGCTGTTTTTT. Protein: CASSIFQGATGELFF.

By share of the sample, this clone is medium-sized (0.01 to 0.1%). V usage is TRBV6-1 and J usage is TRBJ1-2, with 8 positions matching TRBD1. The CDR3 contains 14 residues. V was pared by 7 bases and J by 0 bases, with 4 bases of the junction left unmatched. Looked up from germline, CDR1 is MNHNS and CDR2 is SASEGT. In DNA form, the CDR3 reads TGTGCCAGCACCGACAGGGGAGCTAACTATGGCTACACCTTC. Amino acid sequence: CASTDRGANYGYTF.

This clone was seen ten or more times. The chain combines TRBV4-2 with TRBJ2-3; the D gene is possibly TRBD1 (6 bases). With 4 bases removed from V and 0 bases from J, the gap between germline ends came to 14 bases. CDR1 LGHNA and CDR2 YNFKEQ come from the germline V gene. The CDR3 contains 16 residues. For the CDR3, the DNA is TGTGCCAGCAGCCCGACAGGTTCCGGAAGCACAGATACGCAGTATTTT. It yields the protein CASSPTGSGSTDTQYF.

At least ten counts were recorded for this clone. The rearrangement joins TRBV11-1 to TRBJ2-6; possibly TRBD1 for D (5 bases). CDR1 and CDR2 (germline): SGHAT, FQDESV (reference sequence). The CDR3 has 16 amino acids. V lost 5 bases to trimming and J lost 2 bases, with 13 bases between them. Here the CDR3 DNA reads TGTGCCAGCAGCCCTTCAGGGCGAGCTGGGGCCAACGTCCTGACTTTC. Translating it yields CASSPSGRAGANVLTF.

This clone was observed many times. In DNA, the CDR3 is TGTGCCAGCAGTTCCCCGACTAGCGGGAGGGCAGGGGAGCAGTACTTC. Residues: CASSSPTSGRAGEQYF. The chain joins TRBV28 to TRBJ2-7; 14 bases fit TRBD2. The length of the CDR3 is 16 residues. V was pared by 4 bases and J by 7 bases, with 9 bases of the junction left unmatched. Germline V gives CDR1 MDHEN, CDR2 SYDVKM.

This clone was detected ten times or more. This CDR3 reads CSAMMQGDTEAFF. The CDR3 nucleotides read TGCAGCGCCATGATGCAGGGCGACACTGAAGCTTTCTTT. J is TRBJ1-1 and V is TRBV29-1, with D maybe TRBD1 (5 bases). This CDR3 is built from 13 residues. The germline CDR1 and CDR2 sequences are SQVTM and ANQGSEA. Trimming left V 7 bases short and J 3 bases short, with 15 bases between.

This clone was recorded many times. The gene calls are TRBV5-1 and TRBJ2-1; D not resolved. The CDR3 loop spans 15 amino acids. Germline V gene data show CDR1 as SGHRS and CDR2 as YFSETQ. The V end lost 3 bases, the J end lost 0 bases, and 10 bases lay between the germline ends. CDR3 DNA sequence: TGCGCCAGCAGCTCTATTACTATCTCCTACAATGAGCAGTTCTTC. Translated: CASSSITISYNEQFF. The entire variable domain, with the rest obtained from reference TRBV5-1 and TRBJ2-1, is as follows: KAGVTQTPRYLIKTRGQQVTLSCSPISGHRSVSWYQQTPGQGLQFLFEYFSETQRNKGNFPGRFSGRQFSNSRSEMNVSTLELGDSALYLCASSSITISYNEQFFGPGTRLTVL.

This clone has at least ten counts. The V and J genes are TRBV27 and TRBJ2-7, with TRBD1 identical over 8 bases. Trimming at V came to 6 bases and at J to 4 bases, leaving 17 bases not matched to a gene. Germline CDR1 and CDR2: MNHEY and SMNVEV (reference sequence). The CDR3 is 17 amino acids. The CDR3 DNA follows: TGTGCCAGCAGCGAGTTATCGTCCACAGGGGGTAGGTACGAGCAGTACTTC. It encodes CASSELSSTGGRYEQYF.

About this clone: A read error may produce the germline difference seen at one junction end. The rearrangement joins TRBV11-2 to TRBJ2-2; no reliable D call. Germline values: CDR1 SGHAT, CDR2 FQNNGV. This CDR3 contains 13 residues. The CDR3 here is CSSSPPSYGELFF. CDR3 in DNA: TGTTCCAGCAGCCCCCCGAGCTACGGCGAGCTGTTTTTT.

On this clone: With a much larger clone just one base away, this may be a read error. Other DNA sequences within the sample encode an identical CDR3. V usage is TRBV4-1 and J usage is TRBJ2-3; 12 positions match TRBD2. The CDR3 has 17 amino acids. Germline V gene lookup returns CDR1 MGHRA and CDR2 YSYEKL. Written as DNA, the CDR3 is TGCGCTAGCAGCCAAGATCAACTAGCGGGAGGTACAGATACGCAGTATTTT. Its translation is CASSQDQLAGGTDTQYF.

This clone has a count of ten or more. The chain couples TRBV20-1 to TRBJ2-3, with D maybe TRBD2 (5 bases). The length of the CDR3 is 16 residues. V was clipped by 0 bases and J by 1 base, with 14 bases between them. The V gene's germline CDR1 is DFQATT and CDR2 SNEGSKA (reference sequence). In DNA, the CDR3 is TGCAGTGCTAGAGATCTGGCTAGCACAGGCACAGATACGCAGTATTTT. Amino acids: CSARDLASTGTDTQYF.

By sample share, this clone is medium-sized (0.01 to 0.1%). The V and J genes are TRBV6-1 and TRBJ2-7; the match to TRBD2 covers 11 bases. V shed 6 bases, J shed 2 bases, and the junction held 3 bases outside the gene matches. Germline lookup yields CDR1 MNHNS and CDR2 SASEGT. This CDR3 is built from 14 residues. CDR3 nucleotides: TGTGCCAGCAGGGGACTAGCGGAAACCTACGAGCAGTACTTC. Translated, it gives CASRGLAETYEQYF.

CDR3 coding DNA: TGTGCCAGCAGCACACAAGGGTACGAGCAGTACTTC. Protein sequence: CASSTQGYEQYF. This chain links TRBV5-6 with TRBJ2-7; D is unclear. CDR1 is SGHDT and CDR2 is YYEEEE in the germline V gene. This CDR3 is 12 amino acids long. V was clipped by 4 bases and J by 4 bases, with 9 bases between them. Full variable domain (rest looked up from reference TRBV5-6 and TRBJ2-7): DAGVTQSPTHLIKTRGQQVTLRCSPKSGHDTVSWYQQALGQGPQFIFQYYEEEERQRGNFPDRFSGHQFPNYSSELNVNALLLGDSALYLCASSTQGYEQYFGPGTRLTVT.

This clone is categorized as medium-sized. The gene calls are TRBV6-1 and TRBJ1-2; D is ambiguous. This CDR3 region has 13 residues. CDR1 is MNHNS, CDR2 SASEGT, per germline. V lost 8 bases and J 2 bases, leaving 12 bases between the germline ends. CDR3 DNA sequence: TGTGCCAGCCGAAGGTACAGAAACTATGGCTACACCTTC. This encodes CASRRYRNYGYTF.

The table lists this clone with many counts. The chain combines TRBV29-1 with TRBJ1-2, with 7 bases lining up with TRBD1. CDR3 size: 12 residues. Germline V gene data show CDR1 as SQVTM and CDR2 as ANQGSEA. After removal of 6 bases from V and 3 bases from J, the junction contained 4 bases not matched to a gene. This CDR3 is CSVATGDYGYTF. CDR3 nucleotide sequence: TGCAGCGTCGCCACAGGGGACTATGGCTACACCTTC.

As concerns this clone: Since a much larger clone is just one base distant, this may be a read error. The same CDR3 arises from other DNA sequences in this sample as well. DNA for the CDR3: TGTGCCAGTAGTTCCCGGACAGGGGGCCTGAGCACAGATACGCAGTATTTC. Amino acids: CASSSRTGGLSTDTQYF. The rearrangement joins TRBV19 to TRBJ2-3, with 11 bases fitting TRBD1. This CDR3 spans 17 amino acids. In germline, CDR1 is LNHDA, CDR2 SQIVND (reference sequence).

This clone was picked up many times. DNA of the CDR3: TGTGCCAGCAGATACAACCTAGCGGCCCCCGGGGATACGCAGTATTTT. Encoded protein: CASRYNLAAPGDTQYF. This chain links TRBV27 with TRBJ2-3; 7 bases agree with TRBD2. The germline V gene encodes CDR1 MNHEY and CDR2 SMNVEV (reference sequence). The CDR3 totals 16 residues. Trimming cost V 6 bases and J 6 bases; bases outside gene matches: 15.

The table lists this clone with many counts. J is TRBJ1-5 and V is TRBV19, with D possibly TRBD1 on 5 matching bases. This CDR3 is built from 18 residues. Germline V CDR1 and CDR2: LNHDA, SQIVND (reference sequence). Trimming shortened V by 3 bases and J by 5 bases, and 23 bases separated the two germline ends. CDR3 sequence reads: CASSMVRDGSGGDQPQHF. The CDR3, as DNA: TGTGCCAGTAGTATGGTCAGGGATGGATCGGGGGGAGATCAGCCCCAGCATTTT.